This T cell receptor beta chain appears in the sequencing data of a study of shared clonotypes between healthy human individuals. CDR1 and CDR2 (germline): LNHDA, SQIVND (reference sequence). The CDR3 contains 13 residues. The germline V and J ends were trimmed by 3 bases and 7 bases, with 12 bases remaining between them. The deep-level immunoSEQ assay was used. Repertoires were generated with immunoSEQ multiplex PCR, while TCRdb's copy carries only in-frame clones and drops some. The table has about 2.4 million clones, over 85% seen once. This clone has only a few counts. J is TRBJ1-1 and V is TRBV19; D ambiguous. The sequence was collected from a man younger than 30 in good health. Some clones in this sample may be carry-over from other donors' samples. The sample taken for sequencing was naive CD4+ T cells from PBMCs. The subset denotes: CD45RA+ positively selected. In DNA form, the CDR3 reads TGTGCCAGTAGTATCGACCGCGGAGTTGAAGCTTTCTTT. The encoded protein is CASSIDRGVEAFF. Variable domain in full (rest from reference TRBV19 and TRBJ1-1): DGGITQSPKYLFRKEGQNVTLSCEQNLNHDAMYWYRQDPGQGLRLIYYSQIVNDFQKGDIAEGYSVSREKKESFPLTVTSAQKNPTAFYLCASSIDRGVEAFFGQGTRLTVV.